The clone carrying this T cell receptor (beta chain) has just one count. Its antigen is still unknown. Trimming removed 2 bases from V and 5 bases from J, with 14 bases in between. Germline V CDR1 and CDR2: SGHDT, YYEEEE. This CDR3 region has 14 residues. The data were taken from a study of shared clonotypes between healthy human individuals. Study-wide results and limits: Generation of non-shared clonotypes was less probable than generation of clonotypes shared by all four donors. A few donors held about 5% of naive CD4 clonotypes in common. Memory subsets generally showed lower estimated richness than naive subsets.

How the authors handled the data: From ImmunoSEQ came sequences covering only the junction and carrying no quality scores, so filtering differed. Clones were sequenced by immunoSEQ multiplex PCR, and TCRdb holds only the in-frame ones, with some missing. V and J calls and clone size are given by that table; D and trimming were obtained from the DNA. The sample records about 2.4 million clones, approximately 94% being singletons. The chain combines TRBV5-6 with TRBJ2-7, with a weak D call TRBD1 (6 bases). The clonotype comes from a man aged 18 to 30 in good health. Some clones in this sample may be carry-over from other donors' samples. Material for sequencing was naive CD4+ T cells from PBMCs. Regarding subset: CD45RA+ positively selected. In nucleotides, the CDR3 is TGTGCCAGCAGCTTAGGAGGCAGGGGTAACGAGCAGTACTTC. Translating it yields CASSLGGRGNEQYF.